The T cell receptor beta chain described here comes from a study of T-cell memory formation after mild COVID-19. Study context: The two donors had largely donor-specific TCR clusters.

This CDR3 is 13 amino acids long. Trimming pared 5 bases from V and 5 bases from J, leaving 11 bases between. The germline V gene encodes CDR1 SGHAT and CDR2 FQNNGV. Constant-segment primers served in 5'RACE that generated TCR alpha and TCR beta cDNA libraries bearing sample barcodes and UMIs. MiXCR was run by TCRdb on the 5' RACE reads, yielding one entry per CDR3 protein. The table has more than 250,000 distinct CDR3 sequences, roughly 15% seen once. This clonotype was seen a handful of times. What it binds is not known. Notes on the study in general: Confirmation was lacking for SARS-CoV-2 specificity of second-wave clones that peaked on day 37. Shrinking CD4+ clones were chiefly CM and EM; CD8+ ones were chiefly EMRA.

The sequenced material came from PBMCs or a T cell subset sorted from them (not recorded which). The clonotype was recovered from a man aged 18 to 30 who had mild COVID-19 (a few samples of this study predate the infection). Cell type and time point are not known. V and J are TRBV11-2 and TRBJ2-3; D remains ambiguous. CDR3 residues: CASSTSRLDTQYF. CDR3 bases: TGTGCCAGCAGCACCAGTAGGTTAGATACGCAGTATTTT.